Following are 16 T cell receptor beta chains from one sample sequenced in a study of vaccination effects on CD4 cells after COVID-19. Antigen-specific CD4+ T cells expanded by the ViraFEST assay with viral peptide pools were then sequenced. The culture ran for around nine days, and then CD4+ T cells were isolated. As their vaccination, participants received two doses of either BNT162b2 or mRNA-1273. These receptors have no known antigen. Sequencing was performed with immunoSEQ multiplex PCR; in TCRdb, only in-frame clones are kept and a portion is missing. The sample has 30,000 or so clones; around 67% are singletons. The sample was CD4+ T cells from PBMCs cultured with HCoV-NL63 spike peptides, taken after COVID-19 vaccination. The receptors derive from a human donor who received a COVID-19 vaccine.

The chain joins TRBV19 to TRBJ2-7; maybe TRBD1 (6 bases). V shed 5 bases and J shed 2 bases, with 10 bases lying between them. From germline, CDR1 is LNHDA and CDR2 SQIVND (reference sequence). This CDR3 contains 13 residues. The CDR3 loop is CASSRRDTYEQYF. Written as DNA, the CDR3 is TGTGCCAGTAGTCGACGGGACACCTACGAGCAGTACTTC.

The chain has TRBV6-5 and TRBJ2-7; D gene unclear. This CDR3 is 14 amino acids long. V gave up 7 bases and J gave up 3 bases, with 16 bases separating them. Germline V gene lookup returns CDR1 MNHEY and CDR2 SVGAGI. CDR3 residues: CASIRPGSHYEQYF. The DNA of the CDR3 is TGTGCCAGCATTAGACCTGGGTCCCACTACGAGCAGTACTTC.

This clone was recorded a few times. The chain carries TRBV29-1 and TRBJ2-7; D gene uncertain. V lost 5 bases and J lost 2, with 13 bases in between. This CDR3 is 13 amino acids long. Germline V CDR1 and CDR2: SQVTM, ANQGSEA. The CDR3 protein is CSVTFSRTYEQYF. CDR3 DNA sequence: TGCAGCGTTACATTCTCCAGGACCTACGAGCAGTACTTC.

The chain links TRBV18 to TRBJ2-7; D not certain. Trimming took off 2 bases at V and 1 base at J, with 9 bases between the two ends. Germline loops: CDR1 KGHSH, CDR2 LQKENI. The CDR3 is 14 residues long. The DNA for the CDR3 is TGTGCCAGCTCACCAGGGCTACAGTCCTACGAGCAGTACTTC. Amino acid sequence: CASSPGLQSYEQYF.

This sequence joins TRBV5-1 and TRBJ2-5, with D perhaps TRBD2 (6 bases). The V end lost 2 bases, the J end lost 2 bases, and 13 bases lay between the germline ends. Germline V gives CDR1 SGHRS, CDR2 YFSETQ. The CDR3 loop spans 15 amino acids. This chain's CDR3 is CASSFRAGTQETQYF. Written as DNA, the CDR3 is TGCGCCAGCAGCTTTAGGGCGGGGACTCAAGAGACCCAGTACTTC.

This clone was detected only once. This chain uses TRBV7-9 with TRBJ2-4; possible D gene TRBD2, 6 bases. Germline-derived CDR1 and CDR2 are SEHNR and FQNEAQ (reference sequence). Trimming left V 2 bases short and J 1 base short, with 12 bases between. The CDR3 consists of 16 residues. CDR3 bases: TGTGCCAGCAGCTTACGGGGGACCGATGCCAAAAACATTCAGTACTTC. Translation: CASSLRGTDAKNIQYF.

The V gene is TRBV11-3, the J gene TRBJ2-1; D perhaps matches TRBD1 (6 bases). The germline CDR1 and CDR2 sequences are SGHNT and YENEEA. The CDR3 sequence is 17 residues long. V was shortened by 2 bases and J by 7 bases, with 21 bases between the two germline ends. CDR3 amino acids: CASSLHGPAGAFNEQFF. As DNA, the CDR3 is TGTGCCAGCAGCTTACACGGACCTGCAGGGGCATTTAATGAGCAGTTCTTC.

This chain connects TRBV5-4 to TRBJ2-3, with 8 bases matching TRBD2. The CDR3 is 16 amino acids. Losses at the gene ends were 0 bases for V and 0 bases for J; bases not matched to a gene: 3. CDR1 SGHNT and CDR2 YYREEE come from the germline V gene (reference sequence). The CDR3 DNA sequence: TGTGCCAGCAGCTTGGTTCGGGGGGGTAGCACAGATACGCAGTATTTT. As protein: CASSLVRGGSTDTQYF.

The chain employs TRBV2 and TRBJ1-4, with 7 bases identical to TRBD1. V shed 6 bases and J 1 base; nucleotides not matched to a gene: 5. The length of the CDR3 is 15 residues. CDR1 SNHLY and CDR2 FYNNEI come from the germline V gene. Written as DNA, the CDR3 is TGTGCCAGCAGCTATAACAGGGGAACTAATGAAAAACTGTTTTTT. Translating it yields CASSYNRGTNEKLFF.

CDR3 DNA: TGTGCCAGCAGCCAAGGAGCAGGGGTTGAGCAGTACTTC. Residues: CASSQGAGVEQYF. This chain links TRBV3-1 (or the pseudogene TRBV3-2) with TRBJ2-7, with D possibly TRBD1 on 6 matching bases. From germline, CDR1 is LGHDT and CDR2 YNNKEL (reference sequence). Trimming cost V 1 base and J 7 bases, with 11 bases left between them. The CDR3 is 13 residues long.

This clone was observed a single time. This sequence joins TRBV12-3 or TRBV12-4 and TRBJ2-7, with D hard to call. The CDR3 is 12 residues long. The V gene lost 1 base and the J gene lost 3 bases, with 4 bases spanning the gap. This chain's CDR3 is CASSLGFYEQYF. DNA of the CDR3: TGTGCCAGCAGTTTAGGCTTCTACGAGCAGTACTTC.

CDR3 residues: CASSVSGMGRETQYF. In nucleotides, the CDR3 is TGTGCCAGCAGCGTAAGCGGGATGGGTAGAGAGACCCAGTACTTC. J is TRBJ2-5 and V is TRBV5-5; 7 nucleotides match TRBD2. In germline, CDR1 is SGHKS, CDR2 YYEKEE (reference sequence). Losses at the gene ends were 4 bases for V and 4 bases for J; bases not matched to a gene: 10. This CDR3 is 15 amino acids long.

This chain connects TRBV12-3 or TRBV12-4 to TRBJ1-1; no clear D. The V and J ends lost 6 bases and 0 bases respectively, with 8 bases between them. This CDR3 region has 13 residues. The CDR3 bases are TGTGCCAGCAGCCTATTCCTGAACACTGAAGCTTTCTTT. Protein sequence: CASSLFLNTEAFF.

The chain employs TRBV7-9 and TRBJ1-4; 7 bases are shared with TRBD1. The V gene end was trimmed by 6 bases and the J gene end by 8 bases; junction bases not matched to a gene: 12. The length of the CDR3 is 15 residues. Germline values: CDR1 SEHNR, CDR2 FQNEAQ (reference sequence). The DNA of the CDR3 is TGTGCCAGCAGTCGAACTCAGGGGGTAGAGGAAAAACTGTTTTTT. The encoded protein is CASSRTQGVEEKLFF.

The V and J genes are TRBV25-1 and TRBJ1-1; D is undetermined. The CDR3 loop spans 12 amino acids. CDR1 and CDR2 (germline): MGHDK, SYGVNS. V lost 9 bases and J lost 1, with 9 bases in between. The CDR3 bases are TGTGCCAGTTTACGTGGGAACACTGAAGCTTTCTTT. Its translation: CASLRGNTEAFF. The full variable domain, with the rest looked up from reference TRBV25-1 and TRBJ1-1, is EADIYQTPRYLVIGTGKKITLECSQTMGHDKMYWYQQDPGMELHLIHYSYGVNSTEKGDLSSESTVSRIRTEHFPLTLESARPSHTSQYLCASLRGNTEAFFGQGTRLTVV.

V usage is TRBV11-2 and J usage is TRBJ2-7; D is unclear. The V end was cut by 1 base, the J end by 0 bases, with 16 bases between. This CDR3 has 17 amino acids. Per the germline V gene, CDR1 is SGHAT and CDR2 is FQNNGV. The CDR3 here is CASSLGSRRASSYEQYF. CDR3 nucleotide sequence: TGTGCCAGCAGCTTAGGGAGTCGTCGGGCCAGCTCCTACGAGCAGTACTTC.